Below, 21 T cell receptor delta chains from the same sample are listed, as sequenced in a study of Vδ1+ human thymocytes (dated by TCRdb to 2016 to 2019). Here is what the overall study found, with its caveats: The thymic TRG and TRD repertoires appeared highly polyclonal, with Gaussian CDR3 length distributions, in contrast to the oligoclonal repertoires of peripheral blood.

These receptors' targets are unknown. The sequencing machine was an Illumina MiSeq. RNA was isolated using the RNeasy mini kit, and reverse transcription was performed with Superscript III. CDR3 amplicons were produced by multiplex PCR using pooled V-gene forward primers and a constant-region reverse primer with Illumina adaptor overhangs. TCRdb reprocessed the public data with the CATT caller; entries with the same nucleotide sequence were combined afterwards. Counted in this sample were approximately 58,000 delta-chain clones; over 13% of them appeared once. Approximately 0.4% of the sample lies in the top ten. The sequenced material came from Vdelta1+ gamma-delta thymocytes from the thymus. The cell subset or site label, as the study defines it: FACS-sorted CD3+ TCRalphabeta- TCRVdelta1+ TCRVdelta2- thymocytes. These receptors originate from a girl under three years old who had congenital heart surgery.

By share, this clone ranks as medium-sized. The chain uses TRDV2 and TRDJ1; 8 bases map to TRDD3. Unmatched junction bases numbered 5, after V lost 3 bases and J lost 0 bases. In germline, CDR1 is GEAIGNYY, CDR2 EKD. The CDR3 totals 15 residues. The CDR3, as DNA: TGTGCCTGTGACTATCGACTGGGGGACACCGATAAACTCATCTTT. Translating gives CACDYRLGDTDKLIF.

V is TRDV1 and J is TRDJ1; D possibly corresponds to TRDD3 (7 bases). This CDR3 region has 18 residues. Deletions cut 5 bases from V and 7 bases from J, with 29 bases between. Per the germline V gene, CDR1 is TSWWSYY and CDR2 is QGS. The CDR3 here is CALGPSSSAWGSGSKLIF. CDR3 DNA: TGTGCTCTTGGGCCCTCTTCCTCCGCGTGGGGGAGCGGTTCTAAACTCATCTTT.

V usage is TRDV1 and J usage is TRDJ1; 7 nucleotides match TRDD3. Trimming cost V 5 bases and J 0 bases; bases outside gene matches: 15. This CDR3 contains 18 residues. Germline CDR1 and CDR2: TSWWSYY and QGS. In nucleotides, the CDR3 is TGTGCTCTTGGGAAGGATACTGGGGATGGTCTGTACACCGATAAACTCATCTTT. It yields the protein CALGKDTGDGLYTDKLIF.

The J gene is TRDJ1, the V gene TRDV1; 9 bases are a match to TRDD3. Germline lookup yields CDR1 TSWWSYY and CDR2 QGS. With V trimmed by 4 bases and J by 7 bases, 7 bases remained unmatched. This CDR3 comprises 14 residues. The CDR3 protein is CALGVDWGNGKLIF. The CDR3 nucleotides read TGTGCTCTTGGGGTGGACTGGGGGAACGGTAAACTCATCTTT.

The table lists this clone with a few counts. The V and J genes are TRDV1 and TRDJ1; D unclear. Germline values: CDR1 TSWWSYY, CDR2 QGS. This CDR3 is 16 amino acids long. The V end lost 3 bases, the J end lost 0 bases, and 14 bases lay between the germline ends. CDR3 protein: CALGESPVHYTDKLIF. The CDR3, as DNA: TGTGCTCTTGGGGAGTCTCCCGTACACTACACCGATAAACTCATCTTT.

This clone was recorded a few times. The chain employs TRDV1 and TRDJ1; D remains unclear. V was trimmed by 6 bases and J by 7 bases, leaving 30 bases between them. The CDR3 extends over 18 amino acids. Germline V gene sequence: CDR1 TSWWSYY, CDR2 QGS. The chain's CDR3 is CALGLKGLPIRTVLKLIF. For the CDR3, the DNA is TGTGCTCTTGGCCTAAAAGGCCTCCCTATCCGTACTGTGCTTAAACTCATCTTT.

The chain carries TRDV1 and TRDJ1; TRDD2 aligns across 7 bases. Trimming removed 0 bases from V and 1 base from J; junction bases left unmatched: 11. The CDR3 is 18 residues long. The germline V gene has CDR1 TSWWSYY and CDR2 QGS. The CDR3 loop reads CALGELVPTRSPTDKLIF. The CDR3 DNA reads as TGTGCTCTTGGGGAACTAGTTCCTACCCGATCCCCCACCGATAAACTCATCTTT.

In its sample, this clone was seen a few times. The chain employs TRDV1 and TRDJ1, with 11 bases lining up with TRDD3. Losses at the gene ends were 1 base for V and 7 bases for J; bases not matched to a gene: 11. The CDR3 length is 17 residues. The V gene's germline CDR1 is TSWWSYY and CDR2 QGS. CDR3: CALGEHLLSGGYAKLIF. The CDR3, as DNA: TGTGCTCTTGGGGAACACCTCCTAAGTGGGGGATACGCTAAACTCATCTTT.

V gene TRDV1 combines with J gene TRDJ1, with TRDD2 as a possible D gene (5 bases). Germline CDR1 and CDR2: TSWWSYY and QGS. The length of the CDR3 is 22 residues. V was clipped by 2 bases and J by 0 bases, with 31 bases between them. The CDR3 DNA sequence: TGTGCTCTTGGGGAAGGTTTAAGCCCCTACGCCGTACTCCAATGGTACACCGATAAACTCATCTTT. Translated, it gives CALGEGLSPYAVLQWYTDKLIF.

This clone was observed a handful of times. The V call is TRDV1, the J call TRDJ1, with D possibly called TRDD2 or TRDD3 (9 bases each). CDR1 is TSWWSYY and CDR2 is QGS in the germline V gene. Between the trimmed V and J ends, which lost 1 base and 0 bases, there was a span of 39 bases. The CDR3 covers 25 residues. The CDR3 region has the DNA TGTGCTCTTGGGGAACCGGCCTTCCTACGCACTGGGGGAGAAATGGGTTGTTCCCACACCGATAAACTCATCTTT. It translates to CALGEPAFLRTGGEMGCSHTDKLIF.

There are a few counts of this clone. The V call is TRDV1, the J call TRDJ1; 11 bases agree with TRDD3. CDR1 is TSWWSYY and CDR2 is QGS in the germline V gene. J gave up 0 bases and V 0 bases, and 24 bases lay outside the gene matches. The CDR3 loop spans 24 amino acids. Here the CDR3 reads CALGELRPSYGMGDTGLYTDKLIF. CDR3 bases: TGTGCTCTTGGGGAACTTCGGCCGTCTTACGGGATGGGGGATACGGGACTGTACACCGATAAACTCATCTTT.

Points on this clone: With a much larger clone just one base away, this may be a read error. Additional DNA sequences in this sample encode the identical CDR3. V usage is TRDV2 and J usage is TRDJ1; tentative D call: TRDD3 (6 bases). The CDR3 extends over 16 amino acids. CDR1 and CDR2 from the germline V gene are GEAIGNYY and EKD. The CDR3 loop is CACDLGTTTNTDKLIF. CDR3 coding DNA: TGTGCCTGTGACCTGGGGACCACTACGAACACCGACAAACTCATCTTT.

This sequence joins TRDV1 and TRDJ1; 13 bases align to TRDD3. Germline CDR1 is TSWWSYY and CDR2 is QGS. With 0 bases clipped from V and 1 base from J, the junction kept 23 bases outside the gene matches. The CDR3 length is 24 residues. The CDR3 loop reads CALGELPLILYWGIRQLCTDKLIF. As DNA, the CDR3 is TGTGCTCTTGGGGAACTTCCCCTCATATTATACTGGGGGATACGCCAGCTGTGCACCGATAAACTCATCTTT.

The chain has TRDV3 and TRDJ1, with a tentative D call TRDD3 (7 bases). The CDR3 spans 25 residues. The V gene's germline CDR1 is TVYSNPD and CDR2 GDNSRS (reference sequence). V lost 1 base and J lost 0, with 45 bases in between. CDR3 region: CAFNLRDNPGIYKIGPPPYTDKLIF. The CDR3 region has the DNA TGTGCCTTTAATCTACGCGATAACCCGGGGATATACAAAATAGGACCACCCCCGTACACCGATAAACTCATCTTT.

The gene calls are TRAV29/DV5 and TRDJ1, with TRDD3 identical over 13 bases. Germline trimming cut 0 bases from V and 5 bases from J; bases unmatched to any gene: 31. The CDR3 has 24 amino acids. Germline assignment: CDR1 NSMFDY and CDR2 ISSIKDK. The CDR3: CAASANGRRRPILGDTTSNDKLIF. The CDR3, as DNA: TGTGCAGCAAGCGCTAATGGAAGGCGTCGTCCGATACTGGGGGATACGACCTCAAATGATAAACTCATCTTT. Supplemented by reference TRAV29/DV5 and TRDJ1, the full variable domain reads DQQVKQNSPSLSVQEGRISILNCDYTNSMFDYFLWYKKYPAEGPTFLISISSIKDKNEDGRFTVFLNKSAKHLSLHIVPSQPGDSAVYFCAASANGRRRPILGDTTSNDKLIFGKGTRVTVEP.

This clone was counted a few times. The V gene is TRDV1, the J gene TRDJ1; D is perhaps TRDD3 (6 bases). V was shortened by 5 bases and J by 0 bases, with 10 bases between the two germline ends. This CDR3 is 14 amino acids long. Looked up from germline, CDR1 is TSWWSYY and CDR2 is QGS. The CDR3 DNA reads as TGTGCTCTTGGGAGATACGAATACACCGATAAACTCATCTTT. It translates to CALGRYEYTDKLIF.

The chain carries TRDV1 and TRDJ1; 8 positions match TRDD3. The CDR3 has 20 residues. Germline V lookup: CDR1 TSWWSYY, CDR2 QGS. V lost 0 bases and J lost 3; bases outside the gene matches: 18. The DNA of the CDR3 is TGTGCTCTTGGGGAACTGGGTGTACGCTGGGGGACTCCCGGGCCCGATAAACTCATCTTT. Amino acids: CALGELGVRWGTPGPDKLIF.

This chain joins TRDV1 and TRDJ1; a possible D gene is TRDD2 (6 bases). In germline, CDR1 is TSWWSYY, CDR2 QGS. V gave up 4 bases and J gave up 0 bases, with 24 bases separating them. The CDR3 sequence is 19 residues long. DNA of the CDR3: TGTGCTCTTGGGGTGGGGCCTTCCGGCCCTCCGTGGTACACCGATAAACTCATCTTT. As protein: CALGVGPSGPPWYTDKLIF.

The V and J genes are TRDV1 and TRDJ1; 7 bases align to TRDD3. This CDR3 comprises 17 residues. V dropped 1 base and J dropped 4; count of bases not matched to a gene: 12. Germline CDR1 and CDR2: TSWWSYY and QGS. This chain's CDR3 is CALGERTVLGRSDKLIF. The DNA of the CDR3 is TGTGCTCTTGGGGAACGGACTGTACTGGGGAGGAGCGATAAACTCATCTTT.

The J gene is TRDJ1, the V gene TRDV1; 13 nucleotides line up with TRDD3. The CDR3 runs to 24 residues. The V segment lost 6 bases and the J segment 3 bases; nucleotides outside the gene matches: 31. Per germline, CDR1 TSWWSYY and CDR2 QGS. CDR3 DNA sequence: TGTGCTCTTGGCACCCCTCCATATCGTCTGTCGGGGGAGACTGGGGGATACGGGGCCGATAAACTCATCTTT. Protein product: CALGTPPYRLSGETGGYGADKLIF.

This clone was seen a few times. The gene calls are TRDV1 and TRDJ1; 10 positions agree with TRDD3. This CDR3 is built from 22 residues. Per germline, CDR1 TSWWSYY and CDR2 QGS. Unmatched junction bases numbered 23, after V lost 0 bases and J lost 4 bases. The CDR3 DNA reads TGTGCTCTTGGGGAACTTCCTAGGCACTGGGGGATCACCCCTAAGTACAGCGATAAACTCATCTTT. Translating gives CALGELPRHWGITPKYSDKLIF.